The rows below give T cell receptor beta chains drawn from one sample of a study of molecular identifiers for immune sequencing clone quantification. TCRdb itself ran the PCR reads through MiXCR, one entry per CDR3 protein. The table has over 600,000 distinct CDR3 sequences, 15% to 20% seen once. Sequencing was performed on naive CD8+ T cells from blood, with Jurkat cell RNA spiked in. All receptors derive from a human donor in good health. Some libraries in this study had Jurkat cell RNA spiked in. The conserved cysteine and the conserved F or W are not part of the CDR3 here.

TRBJ2-7 | TRBV28 | ASSFGQDLSYEQY
TRBJ2-5 | TRBV7-9 | ATARTEETQY
TRBJ1-2 | TRBV7-2 | ASSLDGGNIYGYT
TRBJ1-1 | TRBV6-2/TRBV6-3 | ASRPRDSNQMNTEAF
TRBJ2-5 | TRBV4-1 | ASSQSLRGGAETQY
TRBJ2-7 | TRBV29-1 | SVGARGSYEQY
TRBJ1-6 | TRBV10-2 | ASSESEPGSYNSPLH
TRBJ2-5 | TRBV10-3 | AISGLQTSGGAGQETQY
TRBJ2-7 | TRBV7-9 | ASRTLSGSRNEQY
TRBJ2-1 | TRBV27 | ATRRGGPYNEQF
TRBJ2-7 | TRBV5-6 | ASSAGHSEQY
TRBJ1-3 | TRBV20-1 | SARAWTEPYSGNTIY
TRBJ1-3 | TRBV11-2 | ASSLEQGYGNTIY
TRBJ2-2 | TRBV7-9 | ASSLGSPININTGELF
TRBJ2-2 | TRBV7-9 | ASSSITGELF
TRBJ1-2 | TRBV28 | ASSLAPTGGQGYT
TRBJ2-7 | TRBV19 | ASSSLVGTNSYEQY
TRBJ1-4 | TRBV11-2 | ASSRTADYFNEKLF
TRBJ2-7 | TRBV12-3/TRBV12-4 | ASSFLGLADYEQY
TRBJ2-5 | TRBV13 | ASSSIAGTQY
TRBJ2-3 | TRBV27 | ASSNLVTQY
TRBJ1-1 | TRBV7-9 | ASSLDLGRDSTEAF
TRBJ2-7 | TRBV7-9 | VSSLTGTGGYEQY
TRBJ2-1 | TRBV7-9 | ASSSGLILEQF
TRBJ1-3 | TRBV4-3 | ASSQDRQGGSGNTIY
TRBJ2-2 | TRBV7-9 | ASSPRDKNTGELF
TRBJ1-1 | TRBV19 | ASSTVPGHNTEAF
TRBJ1-5 | TRBV19 | TSSIGQGGGEPQH
TRBJ2-2 | TRBV4-1 | ASSPRGYTGELF
TRBJ1-2 | TRBV9 | ASSPQADRDNGYT
TRBJ2-7 | TRBV15 | ATSEEGTLTYEQY
TRBJ2-2 | TRBV7-6 | ASSLDAAEAAGELF
TRBJ2-7 | TRBV9 | ASSAPRASEQY
TRBJ2-7 | TRBV4-3 | ASAGYRGSYEQY
TRBJ2-5 | TRBV19 | ASSIDTGRGRTETQY
TRBJ2-7 | TRBV7-9 | ASSLAGWERNNEQY
TRBJ1-3 | TRBV27 | ASSEDITSGNTIY
TRBJ2-7 | TRBV6-2/TRBV6-3 | ASSPNIRDRGPHEQY
TRBJ1-1 | TRBV20-1 | SARDLDRGTEAF
TRBJ2-3 | TRBV4-3 | ASSREGRSTDTQY
TRBJ2-1 | TRBV30 | AWSVGLAFEQF
TRBJ2-1 | TRBV6-5 | ASSYGGSPYNEQF
TRBJ1-5 | TRBV19 | ASTTGWGNQPLH
TRBJ2-3 | TRBV7-2 | ASSWTSGSTDTQY
TRBJ2-7 | TRBV27 | ASSLSAGTQSSYEQY
TRBJ2-1 | TRBV20-1 | SARDASGRRGYEQF
TRBJ2-5 | TRBV4-1 | ASSQDPKEGETQY
TRBJ1-5 | TRBV10-3 | AISPEGRIVEPQH
TRBJ2-1 | TRBV4-1 | ASSQDRDLLNEQF
TRBJ1-1 | TRBV12-3/TRBV12-4 | ASSSPGQYTEAF
TRBJ2-2 | TRBV14 | ASSQDDRGTTGELF
TRBJ1-5 | TRBV5-6 | ASTTWGVGNQPQH
TRBJ2-7 | TRBV20-1 | SARDLRIGQGGLYEQY